The rows below give T cell receptor beta chains drawn from one sample of a study of post-analysis software for immune sequencing data. TCRdb independently ran MiXCR on the PCR reads; one entry per CDR3 protein. This sample has about 820,000 distinct CDR3 sequences, with roughly 58% found just once. Sequencing was performed on blood. The receptors come from a girl between 5 and 17 years old with multiple sclerosis. CDR3s include the opening cysteine and the closing phenylalanine or tryptophan. Each record gives: J gene, D gene, V gene, clone size, CDR3 DNA, CDR3 protein. A D gene is named only where the DNA matches it firmly. Not every row has a clone size; where given, it reads once, few, many or a size class.

>TRBJ2-1|NA|TRBV27|NA
TGTGCCAGCAGTCCCCACCCGATGAGGTCTCCCTACAATGAGCAGTTCTTC
CASSPHPMRSPYNEQFF
>TRBJ2-6|NA|TRBV6-5|NA
TGTGCCAGCGCGCTTCTCGCCTCTGGGGCCAACGTCCTGACTTTC
CASALLASGANVLTF
>TRBJ2-2|TRBD1|TRBV15|NA
TGTGCCACCAGCAGAAGAACAGGGGCGAAGAACACCGGGGAGCTGTTTTTT
CATSRRTGAKNTGELFF
>TRBJ2-3|TRBD1|TRBV15|NA
TGTGTCACCAGCACCGTACCGGGACAGGGACTCCCCGCAGATACGCAGTATTTT
CVTSTVPGQGLPADTQYF
>TRBJ2-5|TRBD1|TRBV6-5|NA
TGTGCCAGCAGTTCCGCCCGGGGACAGAAAGAGACCCAGTACTTC
CASSSARGQKETQYF
>TRBJ1-5|NA|TRBV12-5|NA
TGTGCTAGTGGTTTGCTACTGGACACCAGCAATCAGCCCCAGCATTTT
CASGLLLDTSNQPQHF
>TRBJ2-7|TRBD1|TRBV12-3/TRBV12-4|NA
TGTGCCAGCAGGCCGGACAGGGCCAGGTACTACGAGCAGTACTTC
CASRPDRARYYEQYF
>TRBJ2-3|NA|TRBV20-1|few
TGCAGTGCTCCGCGGGGCGCAGATACGCAGTATTTT
CSAPRGADTQYF
>TRBJ2-1|TRBD2|TRBV20-1|NA
TGCAGTGCTAGAAGTGGGACTAGCGGGATCGATGAGCAGTTCTTC
CSARSGTSGIDEQFF
>TRBJ2-2|TRBD1|TRBV7-6|NA
TGTGCCAGCAGCTCACCAGGGGGAAGCGGAACCGGGGAGCTGTTTTTT
CASSSPGGSGTGELFF
>TRBJ2-7|NA|TRBV9|NA
TGTGCCAGCAGCATGGGGCCCCATGCCAACGAGCAGTACTTC
CASSMGPHANEQYF
>TRBJ2-3|NA|TRBV20-1|NA
TGCAGTGCCCCGACAGCGAATACGCAGTATTTT
CSAPTANTQYF
>TRBJ2-7|TRBD2|TRBV7-8|NA
TGTGCCAGCAGCTTTGTAGCGGGGGGGCGGGAGCAGTACTTC
CASSFVAGGREQYF
>TRBJ1-5|NA|TRBV5-5|NA
TGTGCCAGCAGCTTAGATGGCAGGGGTCAAAATCAGCCCCAGCATTTT
CASSLDGRGQNQPQHF
>TRBJ2-5|TRBD2|TRBV14|NA
TGTGCCAGCAGCCAATCAAGACTAGCAACCCAAGAGACCCAGTACTTC
CASSQSRLATQETQYF
>TRBJ2-1|TRBD2|TRBV12-3/TRBV12-4|few
TGTGCCAGCAGTCTAAGCGGGGGGGCCTTAGCTGAGCAGTTCTTC
CASSLSGGALAEQFF
>TRBJ2-7|NA|TRBV5-1|few
TGCGCCAGCAGTCTCGACAGCCCTACCTACGAGCAGTACTTC
CASSLDSPTYEQYF
>TRBJ2-5|NA|TRBV7-3|NA
TGTGCCAGCAGCGGGGATAGCCTCCAAGAGACCCAGTACTTC
CASSGDSLQETQYF
>TRBJ2-1|NA|TRBV4-2|NA
TGTGCCAGCAGCAACGGGGGCTTAACGTACAATGAGCAGTTCTTC
CASSNGGLTYNEQFF
>TRBJ2-5|NA|TRBV27|NA
TGTGCCAGCAAAGTCCCGCGGGCGGAGACCCAGTACTTC
CASKVPRAETQYF
>TRBJ2-5|TRBD2|TRBV10-3|NA
TGTGTCATCAGGAGTAGCGGGGGGGAGACCCAGTACTTC
CVIRSSGGETQYF
>TRBJ2-7|NA|TRBV3-1|few
TGTGCCAGCAGCCCTCGGGCCTCCCGTCACGAGCAGTACTTC
CASSPRASRHEQYF
>TRBJ2-3|NA|TRBV27|NA
TGTGCCAGCAGTTACCATACTAGCACAGATACGCAGTATTTT
CASSYHTSTDTQYF
>TRBJ2-4|TRBD2|TRBV4-1|few
TGCGCCAGCAGCCAAGGGCTAGCTAGCGGGAACATTCAGTACTTC
CASSQGLASGNIQYF